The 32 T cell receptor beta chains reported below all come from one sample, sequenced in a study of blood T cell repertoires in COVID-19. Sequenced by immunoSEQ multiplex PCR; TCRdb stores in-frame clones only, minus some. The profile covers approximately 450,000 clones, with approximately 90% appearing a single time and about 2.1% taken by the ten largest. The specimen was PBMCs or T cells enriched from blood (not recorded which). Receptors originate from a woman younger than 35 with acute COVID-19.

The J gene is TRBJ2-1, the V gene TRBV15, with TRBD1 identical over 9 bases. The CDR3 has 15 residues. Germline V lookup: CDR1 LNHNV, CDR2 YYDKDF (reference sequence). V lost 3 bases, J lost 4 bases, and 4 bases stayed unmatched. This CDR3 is CATSRTGGGYNEQFF. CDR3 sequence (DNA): TGTGCCACCAGCAGGACAGGGGGAGGGTACAATGAGCAGTTCTTC.

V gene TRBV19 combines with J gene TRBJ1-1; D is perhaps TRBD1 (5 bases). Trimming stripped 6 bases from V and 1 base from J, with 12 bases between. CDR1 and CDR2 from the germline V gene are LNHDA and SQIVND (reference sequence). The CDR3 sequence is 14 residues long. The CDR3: CASRAGPRNTEAFF. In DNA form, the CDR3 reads TGTGCCAGTAGGGCAGGGCCTAGGAACACTGAAGCTTTCTTT.

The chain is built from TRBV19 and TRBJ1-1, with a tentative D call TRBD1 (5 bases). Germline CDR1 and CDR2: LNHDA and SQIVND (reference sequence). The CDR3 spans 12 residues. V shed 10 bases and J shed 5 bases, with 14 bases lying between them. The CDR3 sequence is CATQGGGTEAFF. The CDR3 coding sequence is TGTGCCACTCAGGGCGGGGGTACTGAAGCTTTCTTT.

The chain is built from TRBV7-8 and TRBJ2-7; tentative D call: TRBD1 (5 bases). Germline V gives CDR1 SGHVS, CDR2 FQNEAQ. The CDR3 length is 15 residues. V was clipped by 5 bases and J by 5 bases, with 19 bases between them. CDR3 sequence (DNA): TGTGCCAGCAGCCTCCTCCGGACAAATATTAACGAGCAGTACTTC. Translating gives CASSLLRTNINEQYF.

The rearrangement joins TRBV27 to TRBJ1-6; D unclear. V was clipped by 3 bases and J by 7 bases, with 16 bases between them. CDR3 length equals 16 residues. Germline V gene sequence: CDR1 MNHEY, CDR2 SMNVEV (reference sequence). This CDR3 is CASSLYFLTGNSPLHF. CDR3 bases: TGTGCCAGCAGTTTGTACTTCTTGACTGGGAATTCACCCCTCCACTTT.

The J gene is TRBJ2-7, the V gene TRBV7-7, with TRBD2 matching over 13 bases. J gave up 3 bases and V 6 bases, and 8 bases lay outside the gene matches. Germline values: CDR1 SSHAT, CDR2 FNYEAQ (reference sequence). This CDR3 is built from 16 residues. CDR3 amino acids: CASSLALAGGIYEQYF. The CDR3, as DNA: TGTGCCAGCAGTTTGGCACTAGCGGGGGGGATCTACGAGCAGTACTTC.

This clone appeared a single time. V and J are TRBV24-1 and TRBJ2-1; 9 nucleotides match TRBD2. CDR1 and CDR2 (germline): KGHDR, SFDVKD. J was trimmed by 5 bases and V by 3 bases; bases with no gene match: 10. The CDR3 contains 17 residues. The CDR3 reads CATSDDMTSGHNNEQFF. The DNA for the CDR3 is TGTGCCACCAGTGATGATATGACTAGCGGACATAACAATGAGCAGTTCTTC.

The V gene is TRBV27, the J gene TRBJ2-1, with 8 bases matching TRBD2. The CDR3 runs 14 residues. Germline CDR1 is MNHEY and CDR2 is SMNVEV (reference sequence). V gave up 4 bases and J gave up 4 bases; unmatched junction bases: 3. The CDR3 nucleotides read TGTGCCAGCAGTTCCCCTAGCGGGTACAATGAGCAGTTCTTC. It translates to CASSSPSGYNEQFF.

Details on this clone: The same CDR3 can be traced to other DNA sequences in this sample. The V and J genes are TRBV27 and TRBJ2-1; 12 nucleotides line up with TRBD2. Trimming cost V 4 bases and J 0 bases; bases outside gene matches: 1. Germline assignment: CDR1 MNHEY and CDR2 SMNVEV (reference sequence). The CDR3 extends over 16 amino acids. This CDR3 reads CASSSTSGSSYNEQFF. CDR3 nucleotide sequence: TGTGCCAGCAGTTCGACTAGCGGGAGCTCCTACAATGAGCAGTTCTTC.

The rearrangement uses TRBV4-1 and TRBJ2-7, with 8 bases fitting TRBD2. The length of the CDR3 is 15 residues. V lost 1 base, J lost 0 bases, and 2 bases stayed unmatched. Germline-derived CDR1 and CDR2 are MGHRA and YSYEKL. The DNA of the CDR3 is TGCGCCAGCAGCCAAGTGAGCGGGAGCTCCTACGAGCAGTACTTC. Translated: CASSQVSGSSYEQYF.

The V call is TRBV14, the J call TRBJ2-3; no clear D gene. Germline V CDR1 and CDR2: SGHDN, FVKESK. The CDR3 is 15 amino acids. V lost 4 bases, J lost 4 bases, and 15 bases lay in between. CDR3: CASSPAVERADTQYF. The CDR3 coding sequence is TGTGCCAGCAGCCCCGCGGTGGAACGGGCAGATACGCAGTATTTT. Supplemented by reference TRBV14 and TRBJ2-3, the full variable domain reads EAGVTQFPSHSVIEKGQTVTLRCDPISGHDNLYWYRRVMGKEIKFLLHFVKESKQDESGMPNNRFLAERTGGTYSTLKVQPAELEDSGVYFCASSPAVERADTQYFGPGTRLTVL.

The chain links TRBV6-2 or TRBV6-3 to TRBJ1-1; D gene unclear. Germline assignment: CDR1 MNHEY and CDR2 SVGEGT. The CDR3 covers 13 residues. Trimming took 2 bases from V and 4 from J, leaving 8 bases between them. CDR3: CASSYGRSTEAFF. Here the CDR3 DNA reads TGTGCCAGCAGTTACGGGAGGAGCACTGAAGCTTTCTTT.

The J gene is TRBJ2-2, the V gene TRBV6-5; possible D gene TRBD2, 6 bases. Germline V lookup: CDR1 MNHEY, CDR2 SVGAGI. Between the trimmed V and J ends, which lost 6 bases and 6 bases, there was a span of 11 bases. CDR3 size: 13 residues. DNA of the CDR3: TGTGCCAGCAGGCGGGGCAACTCCGGGGAGCTGTTTTTT. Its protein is CASRRGNSGELFF.

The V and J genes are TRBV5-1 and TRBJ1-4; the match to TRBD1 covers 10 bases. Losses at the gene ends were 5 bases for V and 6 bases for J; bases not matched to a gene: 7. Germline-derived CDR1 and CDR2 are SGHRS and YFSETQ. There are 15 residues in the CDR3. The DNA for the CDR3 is TGCGCCAGCAGAAGGGACAGGGGAGGGTATGAAAAACTGTTTTTT. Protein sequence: CASRRDRGGYEKLFF.

The CDR3 loop reads CASSQDEGIREDEQFF. The CDR3 coding sequence is TGTGCCAGCAGCCAAGATGAGGGGATAAGGGAGGATGAGCAGTTCTTC. The chain uses TRBV4-2 and TRBJ2-1, with D perhaps TRBD2 (6 bases). Between the trimmed V and J ends, which lost 0 bases and 8 bases, there was a span of 17 bases. The V gene's germline CDR1 is LGHNA and CDR2 YNFKEQ. This CDR3 spans 16 amino acids.

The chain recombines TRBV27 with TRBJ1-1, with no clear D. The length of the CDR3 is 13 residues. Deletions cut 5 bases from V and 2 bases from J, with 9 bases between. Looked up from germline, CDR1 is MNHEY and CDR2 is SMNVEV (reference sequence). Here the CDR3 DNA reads TGTGCCAGCAGTAACTCCATTAACACTGAAGCTTTCTTT. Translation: CASSNSINTEAFF.

DNA of the CDR3: TGCAGCGTTGCAGGGAACCCCTACGAGCAGTACTTC. This encodes CSVAGNPYEQYF. The chain has TRBV29-1 and TRBJ2-7; possible D gene TRBD1, 5 bases. Germline-derived CDR1 and CDR2 are SQVTM and ANQGSEA. V lost 4 bases and J lost 2, with 9 bases in between. This CDR3 has 12 residues.

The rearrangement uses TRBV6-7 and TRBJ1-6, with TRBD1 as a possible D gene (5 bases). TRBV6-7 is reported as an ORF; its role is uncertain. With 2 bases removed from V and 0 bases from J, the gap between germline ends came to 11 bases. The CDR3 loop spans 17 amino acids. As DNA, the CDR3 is TGTGCCAGCAGTTACAGGGGCAGGAGCTCCTATAATTCACCCCTCCACTTT. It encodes CASSYRGRSSYNSPLHF.

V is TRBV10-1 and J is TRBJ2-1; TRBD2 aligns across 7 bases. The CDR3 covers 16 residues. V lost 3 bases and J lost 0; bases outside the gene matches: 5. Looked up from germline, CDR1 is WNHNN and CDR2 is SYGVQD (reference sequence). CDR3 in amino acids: CASSDASGGSYNEQFF. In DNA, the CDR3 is TGCGCCAGCAGTGATGCTAGCGGCGGCTCCTACAATGAGCAGTTCTTC.

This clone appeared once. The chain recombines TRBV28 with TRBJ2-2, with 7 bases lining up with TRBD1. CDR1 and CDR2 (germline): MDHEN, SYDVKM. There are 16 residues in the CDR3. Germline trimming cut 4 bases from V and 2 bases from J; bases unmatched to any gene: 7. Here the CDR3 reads CASSSPGQKNTGELFF. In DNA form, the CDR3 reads TGTGCCAGCAGTTCACCGGGACAGAAAAACACCGGGGAGCTGTTTTTT. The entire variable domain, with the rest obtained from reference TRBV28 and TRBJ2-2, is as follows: DVKVTQSSRYLVKRTGEKVFLECVQDMDHENMFWYRQDPGLGLRLIYFSYDVKMKEKGDIPEGYSVSREKKERFSLILESASTNQTSMYLCASSSPGQKNTGELFFGEGSRLTVL.

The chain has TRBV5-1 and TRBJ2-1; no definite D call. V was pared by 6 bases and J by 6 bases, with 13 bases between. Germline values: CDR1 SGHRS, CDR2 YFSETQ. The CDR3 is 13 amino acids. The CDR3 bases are TGCGCCAGCACCAATACTCCCCGCAATGAGCAGTTCTTC. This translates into CASTNTPRNEQFF.

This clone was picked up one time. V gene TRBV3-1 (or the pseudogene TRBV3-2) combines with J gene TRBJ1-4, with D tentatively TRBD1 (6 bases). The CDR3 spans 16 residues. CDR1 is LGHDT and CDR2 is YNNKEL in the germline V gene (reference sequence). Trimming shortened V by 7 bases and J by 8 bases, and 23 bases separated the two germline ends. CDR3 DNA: TGTGCCAGCAACGACACCCTATTGGACAGTGGGGAAAAACTGTTTTTT. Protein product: CASNDTLLDSGEKLFF.

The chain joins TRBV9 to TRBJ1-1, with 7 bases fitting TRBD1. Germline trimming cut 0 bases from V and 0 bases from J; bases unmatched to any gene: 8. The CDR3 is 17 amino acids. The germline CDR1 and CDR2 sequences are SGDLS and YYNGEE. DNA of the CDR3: TGTGCCAGCAGCGTAGCGGTAGGGGACAGTATGAACACTGAAGCTTTCTTT. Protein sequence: CASSVAVGDSMNTEAFF. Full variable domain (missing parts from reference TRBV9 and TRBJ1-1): DSGVTQTPKHLITATGQRVTLRCSPRSGDLSVYWYQQSLDQGLQFLIQYYNGEERAKGNILERFSAQQFPDLHSELNLSSLELGDSALYFCASSVAVGDSMNTEAFFGQGTRLTVV.

The CDR3 bases are TGTGCCAGCAGCTTAGGCCCCGGACAGTTTGTGAACACTGAAGCTTTCTTT. The encoded protein is CASSLGPGQFVNTEAFF. J is TRBJ1-1 and V is TRBV7-2, with a weak D call TRBD1 (6 bases). Germline V CDR1 and CDR2: SGHTA, FQGNSA. The CDR3 is made up of 17 amino acids. V shed 1 base and J shed 0 bases, with 15 bases lying between them.

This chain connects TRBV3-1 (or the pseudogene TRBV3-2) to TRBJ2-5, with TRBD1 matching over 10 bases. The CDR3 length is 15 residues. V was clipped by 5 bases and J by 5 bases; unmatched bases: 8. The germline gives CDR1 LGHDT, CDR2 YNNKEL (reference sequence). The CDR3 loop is CASSGTGVFGETQYF. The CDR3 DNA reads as TGTGCCAGCAGCGGGACAGGGGTTTTTGGGGAGACCCAGTACTTC.

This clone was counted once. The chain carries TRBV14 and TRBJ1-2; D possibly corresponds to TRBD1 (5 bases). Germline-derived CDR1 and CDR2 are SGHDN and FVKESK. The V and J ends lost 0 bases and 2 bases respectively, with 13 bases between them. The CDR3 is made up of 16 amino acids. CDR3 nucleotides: TGTGCCAGCAGCCAAGATTCCACAGGAGAGAACTATGGCTACACCTTC. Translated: CASSQDSTGENYGYTF. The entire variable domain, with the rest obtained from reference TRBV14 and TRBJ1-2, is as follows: EAGVTQFPSHSVIEKGQTVTLRCDPISGHDNLYWYRRVMGKEIKFLLHFVKESKQDESGMPNNRFLAERTGGTYSTLKVQPAELEDSGVYFCASSQDSTGENYGYTFGSGTRLTVV.

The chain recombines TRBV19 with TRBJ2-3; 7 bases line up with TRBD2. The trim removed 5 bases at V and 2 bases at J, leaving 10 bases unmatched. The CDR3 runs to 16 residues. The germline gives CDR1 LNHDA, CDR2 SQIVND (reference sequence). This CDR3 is CASSGRESVDTDTQYF. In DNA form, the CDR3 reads TGTGCCAGTAGTGGGCGGGAGAGCGTAGACACAGATACGCAGTATTTT. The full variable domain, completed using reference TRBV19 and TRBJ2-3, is DGGITQSPKYLFRKEGQNVTLSCEQNLNHDAMYWYRQDPGQGLRLIYYSQIVNDFQKGDIAEGYSVSREKKESFPLTVTSAQKNPTAFYLCASSGRESVDTDTQYFGPGTRLTVL.

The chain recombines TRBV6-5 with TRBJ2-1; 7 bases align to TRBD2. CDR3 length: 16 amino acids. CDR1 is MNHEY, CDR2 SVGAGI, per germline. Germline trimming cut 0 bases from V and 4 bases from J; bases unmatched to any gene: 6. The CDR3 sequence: CASSYSALAVYNEQFF. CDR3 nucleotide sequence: TGTGCCAGCAGTTACTCGGCTCTAGCGGTTTACAATGAGCAGTTCTTC.

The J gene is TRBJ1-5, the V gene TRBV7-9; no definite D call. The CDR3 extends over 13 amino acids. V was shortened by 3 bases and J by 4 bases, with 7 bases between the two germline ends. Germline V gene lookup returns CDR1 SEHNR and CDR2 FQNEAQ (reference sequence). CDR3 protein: CASSFRGNQPQHF. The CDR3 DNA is TGTGCCAGCAGCTTCCGGGGAAATCAGCCCCAGCATTTT.

In DNA form, the CDR3 reads TGTGCCAGCAGCTTCGCGACCTACAATGAGCAGTTCTTC. Protein: CASSFATYNEQFF. This chain connects TRBV11-2 to TRBJ2-1, with D unclear. Per the germline V gene, CDR1 is SGHAT and CDR2 is FQNNGV. The CDR3 sequence is 13 residues long. V was cut by 3 bases and J by 2 bases, with 5 bases left in between.

CDR3: CSVDLAGRETQYF. DNA of the CDR3: TGCAGCGTTGATCTGGCAGGGAGGGAGACCCAGTACTTC. This sequence joins TRBV29-1 and TRBJ2-5; a possible D gene is TRBD2 (6 bases). Germline V lookup: CDR1 SQVTM, CDR2 ANQGSEA. CDR3 size: 13 residues. The V end lost 3 bases, the J end lost 5 bases, and 13 bases lay between the germline ends.

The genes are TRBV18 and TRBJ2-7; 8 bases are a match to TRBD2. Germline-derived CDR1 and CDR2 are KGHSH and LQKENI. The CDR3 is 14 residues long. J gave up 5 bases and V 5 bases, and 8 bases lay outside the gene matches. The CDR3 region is CASSESAGVDEQYF. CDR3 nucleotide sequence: TGTGCCAGCTCAGAGTCAGCGGGGGTCGACGAGCAGTACTTC.